A single sample gave rise to the 4 T cell receptor beta chains below, sequenced in a study of T cells in localized non-small cell lung cancer. Libraries were prepared by immunoSEQ multiplex PCR; TCRdb keeps only in-frame clonotypes and omits some of them. The data hold about 2,600 clones, with around 40% observed a single time. The source material was lung tumor tissue, sampled before any cancer treatment. All receptors derive from a woman aged 35-70 years with stage II squamous cell lung carcinoma.

V and J are TRBV19 and TRBJ1-2, with 9 bases matching TRBD1. Germline loops: CDR1 LNHDA, CDR2 SQIVND (reference sequence). This CDR3 is 14 amino acids long. Trimming took 1 base from V and 7 from J; bases not matched to a gene: 4. CDR3 DNA: TGTGCCAGTAGTATAGTAACAGGGGGCCGTGGCTACACCTTC. It yields the protein CASSIVTGGRGYTF.

This chain joins TRBV18 and TRBJ2-1; D assignment may be TRBD1 or TRBD2 (6 bases each). The CDR3 spans 16 residues. The V and J ends lost 3 bases and 8 bases respectively, with 20 bases between them. Germline V gene data show CDR1 as KGHSH and CDR2 as LQKENI. The CDR3 coding sequence is TGTGCCAGCTCACCCTATAGCGCTAGGGGGGAAGATGAGCAGTTCTTC. Translation gives CASSPYSARGEDEQFF.

The table lists this clone with a count of one. The chain is built from TRBV18 and TRBJ2-7, with TRBD1 as a possible D gene (6 bases). V was shortened by 5 bases and J by 5 bases, with 10 bases between the two germline ends. Germline assignment: CDR1 KGHSH and CDR2 LQKENI. The CDR3 length is 12 residues. The DNA of the CDR3 is TGTGCCAGCTCAGGCTCAGGGGACGAGCAGTACGTC. It specifies CASSGSGDEQYV.

The rearrangement joins TRBV6-7 to TRBJ2-7; 8 nucleotides match TRBD2. TRBV6-7 is designated an ORF whose function remains uncertain. Germline trimming cut 6 bases from V and 5 bases from J; bases unmatched to any gene: 12. CDR3 length: 15 amino acids. Here the CDR3 reads CASSRLAFGSDEQYF. The CDR3 coding sequence is TGTGCCAGCAGCAGACTAGCGTTCGGGTCCGACGAGCAGTACTTC.